This entry concerns a single T cell receptor beta chain. The method was immunoSEQ multiplex PCR; TCRdb's version includes in-frame clones alone and lacks a portion of them. The sample carries 60,000 to 65,000 clones, almost 85% recorded once. The data were obtained in a study of control samples from healthy donors and cancer patients. The CDR3 is 15 residues long. Germline V lookup: CDR1 MDHEN, CDR2 SYDVKM. V lost 7 bases and J lost 7; bases outside the gene matches: 10. The chain couples TRBV28 to TRBJ1-6, with 7 nucleotides matching TRBD1. The TCR originated in a man aged 40-49 years in good health. Sequenced: blood. The CDR3 region has the DNA TGTGCCAGCACCGAAGTACAGGGGTTCAATTCACCCCTCCACTTT. Amino acid sequence: CASTEVQGFNSPLHF.